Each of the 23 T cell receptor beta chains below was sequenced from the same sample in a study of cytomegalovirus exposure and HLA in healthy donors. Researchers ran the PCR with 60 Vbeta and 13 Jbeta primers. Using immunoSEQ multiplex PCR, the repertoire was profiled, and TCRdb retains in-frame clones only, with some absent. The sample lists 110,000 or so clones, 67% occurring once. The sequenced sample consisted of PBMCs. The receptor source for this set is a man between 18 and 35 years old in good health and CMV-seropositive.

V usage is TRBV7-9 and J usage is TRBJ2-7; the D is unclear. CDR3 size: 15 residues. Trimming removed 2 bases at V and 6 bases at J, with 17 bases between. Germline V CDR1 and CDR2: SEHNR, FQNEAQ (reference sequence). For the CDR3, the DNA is TGTGCCAGCAGCTTAATTGCGGAGAGTTGGGGCGAGCAGTACGTC. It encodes CASSLIAESWGEQYV.

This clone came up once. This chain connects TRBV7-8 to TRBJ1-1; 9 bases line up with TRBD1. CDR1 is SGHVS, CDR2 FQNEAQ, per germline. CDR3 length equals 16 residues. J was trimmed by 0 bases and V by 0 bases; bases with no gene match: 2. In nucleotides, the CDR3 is TGTGCCAGCAGCTTAGCCGGGACAGGGTTGAACACTGAAGCTTTCTTT. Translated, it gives CASSLAGTGLNTEAFF.

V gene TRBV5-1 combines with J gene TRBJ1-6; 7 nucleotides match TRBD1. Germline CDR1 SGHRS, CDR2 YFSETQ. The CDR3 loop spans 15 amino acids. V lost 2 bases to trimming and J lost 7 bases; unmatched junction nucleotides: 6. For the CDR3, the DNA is TGCGCCAGCAGCTTAGGGGGACAGTTGAATTCACCCCTCCACTTT. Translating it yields CASSLGGQLNSPLHF.

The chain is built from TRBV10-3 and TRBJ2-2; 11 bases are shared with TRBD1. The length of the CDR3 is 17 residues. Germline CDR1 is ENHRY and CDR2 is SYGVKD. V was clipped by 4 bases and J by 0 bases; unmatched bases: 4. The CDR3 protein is CAISGGQGEANTGELFF. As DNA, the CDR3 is TGTGCCATCAGTGGGGGACAGGGGGAGGCGAACACCGGGGAGCTGTTTTTT.

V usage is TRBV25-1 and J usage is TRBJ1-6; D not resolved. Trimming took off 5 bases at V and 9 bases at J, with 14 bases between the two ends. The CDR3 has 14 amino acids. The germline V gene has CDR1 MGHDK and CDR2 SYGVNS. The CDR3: CASSRRESSSPLHF. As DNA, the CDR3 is TGTGCCAGCAGTAGGAGGGAATCAAGTTCACCCCTCCACTTT.

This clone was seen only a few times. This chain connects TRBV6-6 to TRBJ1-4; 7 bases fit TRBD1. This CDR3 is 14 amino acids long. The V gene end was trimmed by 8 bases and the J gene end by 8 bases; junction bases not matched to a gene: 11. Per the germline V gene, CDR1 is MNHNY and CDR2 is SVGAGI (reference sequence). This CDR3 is CASGYSTGNEKLFF. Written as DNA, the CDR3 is TGTGCCAGCGGATACTCGACAGGGAACGAAAAACTGTTTTTT.

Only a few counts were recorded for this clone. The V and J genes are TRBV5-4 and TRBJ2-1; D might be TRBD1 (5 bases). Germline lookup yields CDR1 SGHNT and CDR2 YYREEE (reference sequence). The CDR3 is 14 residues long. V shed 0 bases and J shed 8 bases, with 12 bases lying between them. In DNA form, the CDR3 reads TGTGCCAGCAGCTTGGAAAGGCAGGGCGATGAGCAGTTCTTC. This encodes CASSLERQGDEQFF.

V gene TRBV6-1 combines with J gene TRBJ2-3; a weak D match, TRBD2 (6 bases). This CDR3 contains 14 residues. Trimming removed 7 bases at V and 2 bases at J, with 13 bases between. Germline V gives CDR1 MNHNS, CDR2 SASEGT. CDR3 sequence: CASNLWDFTDTQYF. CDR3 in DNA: TGTGCCAGCAATCTATGGGACTTCACAGATACGCAGTATTTT.

The CDR3 spells CASSYTGTGGNTEAFF. The CDR3 region has the DNA TGTGCCAGCAGTTACACGGGGACAGGGGGAAACACTGAAGCTTTCTTT. The chain employs TRBV6-5 and TRBJ1-1, with 11 bases fitting TRBD1. The CDR3 contains 16 residues. Losses at the gene ends were 2 bases for V and 2 bases for J; bases not matched to a gene: 4. Germline assignment: CDR1 MNHEY and CDR2 SVGAGI.

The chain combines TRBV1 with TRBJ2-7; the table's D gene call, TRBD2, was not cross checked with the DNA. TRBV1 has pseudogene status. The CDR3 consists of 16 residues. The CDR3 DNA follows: TGCACCAGCAGCCCCGAGTCCCCCTCAGGACTATACGAGCAGTACTTC. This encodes CTSSPESPSGLYEQYF.

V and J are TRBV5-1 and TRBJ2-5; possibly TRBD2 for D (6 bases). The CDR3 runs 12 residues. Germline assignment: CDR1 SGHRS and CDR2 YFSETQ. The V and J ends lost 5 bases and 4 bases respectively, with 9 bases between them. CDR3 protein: CASRDYGETQYF. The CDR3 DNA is TGCGCCAGCAGGGACTACGGAGAGACCCAGTACTTC.

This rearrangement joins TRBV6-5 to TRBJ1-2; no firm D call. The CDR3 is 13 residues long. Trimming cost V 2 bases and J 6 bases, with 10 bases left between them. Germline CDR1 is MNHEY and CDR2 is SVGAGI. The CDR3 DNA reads TGTGCCAGCAGTTACAAAGCGGGTGATGGCTACACCTTC. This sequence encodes CASSYKAGDGYTF.

The CDR3 is CASSIGDRSTDTQYF. The CDR3 nucleotides are TGTGCCAGTAGTATAGGGGACAGATCCACAGATACGCAGTATTTT. The chain joins TRBV19 to TRBJ2-3; 7 nucleotides align to TRBD1. The CDR3 is 15 residues long. Germline trimming cut 1 base from V and 2 bases from J; bases unmatched to any gene: 3. Germline CDR1 LNHDA, CDR2 SQIVND (reference sequence).

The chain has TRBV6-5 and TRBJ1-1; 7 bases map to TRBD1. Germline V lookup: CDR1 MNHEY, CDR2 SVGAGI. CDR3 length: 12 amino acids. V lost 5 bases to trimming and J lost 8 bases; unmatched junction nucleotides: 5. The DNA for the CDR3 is TGTGCCAGCAGTACCCACAGGGGAGAAGCTTTCTTT. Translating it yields CASSTHRGEAFF.

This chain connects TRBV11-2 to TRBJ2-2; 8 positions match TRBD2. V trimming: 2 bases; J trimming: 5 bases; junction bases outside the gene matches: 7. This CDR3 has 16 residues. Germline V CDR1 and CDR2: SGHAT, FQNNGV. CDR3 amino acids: CASSLYGTSGTGELFF. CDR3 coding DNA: TGTGCCAGCAGCTTATATGGGACTAGTGGAACCGGGGAGCTGTTTTTT.

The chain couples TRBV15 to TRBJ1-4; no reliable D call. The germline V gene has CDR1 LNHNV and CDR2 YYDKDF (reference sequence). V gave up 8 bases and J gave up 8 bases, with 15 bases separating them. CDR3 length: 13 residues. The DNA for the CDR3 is TGTGCCACCGGGAGGGTGGATAAGGAAAAACTGTTTTTT. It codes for CATGRVDKEKLFF. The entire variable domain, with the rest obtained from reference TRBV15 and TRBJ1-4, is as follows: DAMVIQNPRYQVTQFGKPVTLSCSQTLNHNVMYWYQQKSSQAPKLLFHYYDKDFNNEADTPDNFQSRRPNTSFCFLDIRSPGLGDTAMYLCATGRVDKEKLFFGSGTQLSVL.

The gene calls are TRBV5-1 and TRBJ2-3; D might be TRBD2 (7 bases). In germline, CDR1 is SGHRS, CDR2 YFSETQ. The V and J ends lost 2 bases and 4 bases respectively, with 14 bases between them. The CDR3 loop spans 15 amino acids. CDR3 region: CASSFPLGGADTQYF. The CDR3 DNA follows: TGCGCCAGCAGCTTTCCCCTAGGGGGGGCAGATACGCAGTATTTT. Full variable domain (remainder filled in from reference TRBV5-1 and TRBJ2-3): KAGVTQTPRYLIKTRGQQVTLSCSPISGHRSVSWYQQTPGQGLQFLFEYFSETQRNKGNFPGRFSGRQFSNSRSEMNVSTLELGDSALYLCASSFPLGGADTQYFGPGTRLTVL.

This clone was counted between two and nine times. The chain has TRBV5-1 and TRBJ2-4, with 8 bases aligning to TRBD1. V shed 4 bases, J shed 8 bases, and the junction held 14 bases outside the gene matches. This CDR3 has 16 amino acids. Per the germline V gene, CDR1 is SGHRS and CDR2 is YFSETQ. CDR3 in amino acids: CASSLEGRGQRDIQYF. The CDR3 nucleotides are TGCGCCAGCAGCCTCGAGGGCAGGGGGCAACGGGACATTCAGTACTTC.

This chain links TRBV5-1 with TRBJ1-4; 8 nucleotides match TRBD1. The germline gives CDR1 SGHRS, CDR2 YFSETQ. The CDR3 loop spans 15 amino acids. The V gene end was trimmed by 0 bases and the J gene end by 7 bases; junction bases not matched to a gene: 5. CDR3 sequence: CASSLGDRGGEKLFF. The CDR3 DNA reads TGCGCCAGCAGCTTGGGTGACAGGGGAGGTGAAAAACTGTTTTTT.

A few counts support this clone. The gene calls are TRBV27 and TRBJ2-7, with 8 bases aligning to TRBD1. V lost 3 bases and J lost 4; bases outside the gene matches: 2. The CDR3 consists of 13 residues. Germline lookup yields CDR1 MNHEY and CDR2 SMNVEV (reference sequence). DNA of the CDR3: TGTGCCAGCAGTTTTAACAGGGGGTACGAGCAGTACTTC. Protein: CASSFNRGYEQYF.

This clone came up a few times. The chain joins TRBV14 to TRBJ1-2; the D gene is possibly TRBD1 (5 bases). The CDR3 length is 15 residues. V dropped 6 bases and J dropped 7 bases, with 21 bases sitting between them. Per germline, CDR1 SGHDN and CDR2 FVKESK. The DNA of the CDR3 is TGTGCCAGCAGACCGACAGTCCGCTCTCTTCGTGGCTACACCTTC. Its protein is CASRPTVRSLRGYTF.

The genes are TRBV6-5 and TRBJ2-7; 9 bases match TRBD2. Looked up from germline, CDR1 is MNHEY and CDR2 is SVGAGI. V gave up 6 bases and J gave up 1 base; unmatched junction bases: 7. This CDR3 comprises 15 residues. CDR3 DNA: TGTGCCAGCAGGCGGGGGGGGGCGAAGTCCTACGAGCAGTACGTC. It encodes CASRRGGAKSYEQYV.

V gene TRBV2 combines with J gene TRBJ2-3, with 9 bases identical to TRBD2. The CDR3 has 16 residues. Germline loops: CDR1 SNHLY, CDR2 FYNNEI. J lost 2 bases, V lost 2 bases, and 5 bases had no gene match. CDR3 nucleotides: TGTGCCAGCAGTGAATTTGGCGGGGGGGCCACAGATACGCAGTATTTT. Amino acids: CASSEFGGGATDTQYF.